These 22 T cell receptor beta chains were sequenced from one sample in a study of technical replicates of blood from several donors. Method: immunoSEQ multiplex PCR; TCRdb's copy keeps in-frame clones and lacks some. The sample has almost 70,000 clones; roughly nine tenths are singletons. The sequenced sample was T cells isolated from PBMCs. These receptor sequences come from a human donor in good health.

The chain links TRBV9 to TRBJ2-3; unclear D gene. Trimming removed 0 bases at V and 2 bases at J, with 13 bases between. Germline V lookup: CDR1 SGDLS, CDR2 YYNGEE. The CDR3 runs 16 residues. CDR3 DNA: TGTGCCAGCAGCGTAGCAGGAACCCTTGACACAGATACGCAGTATTTT. This gives the protein CASSVAGTLDTDTQYF.

The table lists this clone with a count of one. The chain is built from TRBV18 and TRBJ2-7; a weak D match, TRBD2 (7 bases). The ends were cut back, 1 base at V and 5 bases at J, with 15 bases in the middle. The CDR3 runs 15 residues. The germline gives CDR1 KGHSH, CDR2 LQKENI. The CDR3 sequence: CASSPQGEGVNEQYF. The CDR3, as DNA: TGTGCCAGCTCACCACAGGGGGAGGGAGTGAACGAGCAGTACTTC.

The chain combines TRBV10-1 with TRBJ1-1, with D possibly matching TRBD1 (5 bases). Trimming took 5 bases from V and 4 from J, leaving 14 bases between them. Germline lookup yields CDR1 WNHNN and CDR2 SYGVQD (reference sequence). The CDR3 has 14 residues. The CDR3 region has the DNA TGCGCCAGCAGTTCGACGCGGGGGGTCACTGAAGCTTTCTTT. Translating gives CASSSTRGVTEAFF.

A single count supports this clone. The gene calls are TRBV28 and TRBJ2-7, with D unresolved. The V end was cut by 2 bases, the J end by 6 bases, with 11 bases between. The CDR3 loop spans 13 amino acids. Germline-derived CDR1 and CDR2 are MDHEN and SYDVKM. CDR3 loop: CASSLGQLREQYF. The CDR3 nucleotides are TGTGCCAGCAGTTTAGGCCAACTACGCGAGCAGTACTTC.

This clone appeared a single time. The V and J genes are TRBV4-1 and TRBJ2-7; 11 bases match TRBD2. The CDR3 has 15 residues. V lost 4 bases, J lost 7 bases, and 9 bases stayed unmatched. Germline CDR1 is MGHRA and CDR2 is YSYEKL. For the CDR3, the DNA is TGCGCCAGCAGCCCTATAGCGGGAGGGCCGGGAGAGCAGTACTTC. It codes for CASSPIAGGPGEQYF.

The table lists this clone with a count of one. The rearrangement uses TRBV29-1 and TRBJ1-3, with a weak D call TRBD1 (5 bases). The ends were cut back, 5 bases at V and 2 bases at J, with 10 bases in the middle. Germline CDR1 SQVTM, CDR2 ANQGSEA. The CDR3 has 13 residues. CDR3 nucleotide sequence: TGCAGCGTTAAGACAGTTGCTGGAAACACCATATATTTT. This translates into CSVKTVAGNTIYF.

The chain carries TRBV30 and TRBJ2-7; perhaps TRBD2 as D (6 bases). The germline V gene encodes CDR1 GTSNPN and CDR2 SVGIG (reference sequence). V was cut by 4 bases and J by 4 bases, with 29 bases left in between. This CDR3 contains 18 residues. CDR3 sequence reads: CAWNKSFRRGRFVYEQYF. The CDR3 nucleotides read TGTGCCTGGAACAAAAGTTTCCGTCGGGGGAGGTTCGTTTACGAGCAGTACTTC.

V and J are TRBV27 and TRBJ1-5; weak D call: TRBD1 (6 bases). Trimming removed 6 bases from V and 10 bases from J, with 16 bases in between. Germline V gene data show CDR1 as MNHEY and CDR2 as SMNVEV (reference sequence). The CDR3 runs 13 residues. In nucleotides, the CDR3 is TGTGCCAGCAGGGTCGCGGGGGCGGGACCCCAGCATTTT. It specifies CASRVAGAGPQHF.

This chain uses TRBV7-3 with TRBJ2-7; D ambiguous. The V end was cut by 1 base, the J end by 2 bases, with 15 bases between. This CDR3 has 16 residues. Looked up from germline, CDR1 is SGHTA and CDR2 is FQGTGA. The CDR3 nucleotides read TGTGCCAGCAGCTTAAGGTCGGGTACCCTCCCCTACGAGCAGTACTTC. Amino acids: CASSLRSGTLPYEQYF.

This chain joins TRBV15 and TRBJ2-1; 9 bases agree with TRBD2. CDR1 is LNHNV and CDR2 is YYDKDF in the germline V gene (reference sequence). V was clipped by 0 bases and J by 6 bases; unmatched bases: 9. The CDR3 consists of 17 residues. In DNA form, the CDR3 reads TGTGCCACCAGCAGAGACGTACTAGCGGGCCTCATCAATGAGCAGTTCTTC. Amino acid sequence: CATSRDVLAGLINEQFF.

The chain has TRBV5-1 and TRBJ1-4, with D perhaps matching TRBD1 (6 bases). The V end was cut by 0 bases, the J end by 1 base, with 13 bases between. The V gene's germline CDR1 is SGHRS and CDR2 YFSETQ. The CDR3 extends over 17 amino acids. CDR3 nucleotides: TGCGCCAGCAGCTTGGAGGGGGAAGGAGTAACTAATGAAAAACTGTTTTTT. Its translation is CASSLEGEGVTNEKLFF.

The chain has TRBV18 and TRBJ2-1; tentatively, D is TRBD2 (6 bases). CDR3 length equals 14 residues. V lost 2 bases and J lost 3, with 8 bases in between. Looked up from germline, CDR1 is KGHSH and CDR2 is LQKENI. The CDR3 spells CASSPMEGYNEQFF. Here the CDR3 DNA reads TGTGCCAGCTCACCAATGGAGGGCTACAATGAGCAGTTCTTC. Together with reference TRBV18 and TRBJ2-1, the CDR3 gives the full variable domain: NAGVMQNPRHLVRRRGQEARLRCSPMKGHSHVYWYRQLPEEGLKFMVYLQKENIIDESGMPKERFSAEFPKEGPSILRIQQVVRGDSAAYFCASSPMEGYNEQFFGPGTRLTVL.

The sample holds a few counts of this clone. This chain uses TRBV27 with TRBJ1-5, with a possible D match to TRBD1 (5 bases). Germline V CDR1 and CDR2: MNHEY, SMNVEV (reference sequence). The V end was cut by 5 bases, the J end by 6 bases, with 14 bases between. This CDR3 is 14 amino acids long. This chain's CDR3 is CASSTKGWGQPQHF. Here the CDR3 DNA reads TGTGCCAGCAGTACTAAGGGGTGGGGTCAGCCCCAGCATTTT.

The chain uses TRBV5-4 and TRBJ2-1; TRBD2 might be the D (7 bases). The CDR3 covers 13 residues. Germline V CDR1 and CDR2: SGHNT, YYREEE (reference sequence). Trimming took off 7 bases at V and 9 bases at J, with 17 bases between the two ends. The CDR3 here is CASLGGGFGEQFF. DNA of the CDR3: TGTGCCAGCTTAGGGGGGGGATTTGGTGAGCAGTTCTTC.

The gene calls are TRBV9 and TRBJ2-3; D remains ambiguous. CDR1 and CDR2 (germline): SGDLS, YYNGEE. Trimming shortened V by 1 base and J by 6 bases, and 9 bases separated the two germline ends. The CDR3 spans 13 residues. Here the CDR3 DNA reads TGTGCCAGCAGCGTAAGCCGTTTGGATACGCAGTATTTT. As protein: CASSVSRLDTQYF.

The genes are TRBV4-3 and TRBJ1-1, with a possible D match to TRBD1 (6 bases). With 1 base removed from V and 8 bases from J, the gap between germline ends came to 17 bases. The CDR3 runs 15 residues. Looked up from germline, CDR1 is LGHNA and CDR2 is YSLEER. In nucleotides, the CDR3 is TGCGCCAGCAGCCAAGGTTACAGGGCTTATGCGGAAGCTTTCTTT. This codes for CASSQGYRAYAEAFF.

The CDR3 here is CASISWGQSGNTIYF. CDR3 nucleotides: TGTGCCAGTATTTCCTGGGGACAGTCCGGAAACACCATATATTTT. The chain employs TRBV19 and TRBJ1-3; 7 bases are a match to TRBD1. V dropped 7 bases and J dropped 4; count of bases not matched to a gene: 10. Germline V gene lookup returns CDR1 LNHDA and CDR2 SQIVND (reference sequence). The length of the CDR3 is 15 residues.

The chain recombines TRBV9 with TRBJ2-4, with 8 bases matching TRBD1. Per germline, CDR1 SGDLS and CDR2 YYNGEE. V was clipped by 0 bases and J by 6 bases; unmatched bases: 14. This CDR3 region has 18 residues. CDR3 loop: CASSVGGVDRAHGNIQYF. The CDR3 DNA reads as TGTGCCAGCAGCGTAGGGGGGGTGGACAGGGCCCATGGAAACATTCAGTACTTC.

This sequence joins TRBV7-8 and TRBJ2-4; 7 bases map to TRBD2. The CDR3 extends over 15 amino acids. Trimming cost V 5 bases and J 6 bases; bases outside gene matches: 10. Germline values: CDR1 SGHVS, CDR2 FQNEAQ. The CDR3 bases are TGTGCCAGCAGCCCCCACTGGGGCGGGAGAAACATTCAGTACTTC. Protein sequence: CASSPHWGGRNIQYF.

The chain has TRBV4-3 and TRBJ2-4, with TRBD2 matching over 8 bases. Germline V gives CDR1 LGHNA, CDR2 YSLEER. This CDR3 has 17 amino acids. Trimming took 1 base from V and 3 from J; bases not matched to a gene: 8. The CDR3 coding sequence is TGCGCCAGCAGCCAAGTTGGAGCGGGAGATGACAAAAACATTCAGTACTTC. It specifies CASSQVGAGDDKNIQYF.

The chain recombines TRBV9 with TRBJ2-7, with a tentative D call TRBD1 (5 bases). V shed 4 bases and J shed 13 bases, with 24 bases lying between them. CDR3 length: 14 amino acids. Per germline, CDR1 SGDLS and CDR2 YYNGEE. The CDR3: CASSPLAAVQALYF. The CDR3 bases are TGTGCCAGCAGCCCCCTGGCGGCAGTACAGGCGCTCTACTTC. Full variable domain (missing parts from reference TRBV9 and TRBJ2-7): DSGVTQTPKHLITATGQRVTLRCSPRSGDLSVYWYQQSLDQGLQFLIQYYNGEERAKGNILERFSAQQFPDLHSELNLSSLELGDSALYFCASSPLAAVQALYFGPGTRLTVT.

The V and J genes are TRBV10-3 and TRBJ2-7, with a weak D call TRBD2 (6 bases). Germline V lookup: CDR1 ENHRY, CDR2 SYGVKD. The CDR3 length is 13 residues. V was trimmed by 10 bases and J by 2 bases, leaving 15 bases between them. DNA of the CDR3: TGTGCCAAGAGACGGGAGAACCCCTACGAGCAGTACTTC. This encodes CAKRRENPYEQYF.